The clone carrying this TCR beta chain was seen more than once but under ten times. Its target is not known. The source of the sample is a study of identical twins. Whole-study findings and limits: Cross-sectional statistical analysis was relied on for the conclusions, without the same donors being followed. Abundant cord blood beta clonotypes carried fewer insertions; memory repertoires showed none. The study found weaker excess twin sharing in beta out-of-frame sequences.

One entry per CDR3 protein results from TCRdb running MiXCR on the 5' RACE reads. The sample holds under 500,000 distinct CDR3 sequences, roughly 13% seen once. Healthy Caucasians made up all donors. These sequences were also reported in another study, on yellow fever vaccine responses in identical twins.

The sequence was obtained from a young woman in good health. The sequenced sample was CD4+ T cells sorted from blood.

The CDR3 DNA follows: TGTGCCAGCAGCAAAGCGCTCACTAGCGGGAGGGCCGTATTTCATGAGCAGTTCTTC. This encodes CASSKALTSGRAVFHEQFF. V gene TRBV21-1 combines with J gene TRBJ2-1; the listed D gene, TRBD2, was not tested against the DNA. TRBV21-1 is marked as a pseudogene. This CDR3 spans 19 amino acids.